Following are 6 T cell receptor beta chains from one sample sequenced in a study of spatial heterogeneity in lung cancer. The time point here: sample taken at primary tumor resection. MiXCR was run by TCRdb on the 5' RACE reads, yielding one entry per CDR3 protein. This table holds roughly 38,000 distinct CDR3 sequences, around 3.1% found once. The sequences come from normal lung tissue next to the tumor, collected at surgery. Every receptor here comes from a male donor with early-stage non-small cell lung cancer.

This clonotype was detected many times. This chain links TRBV29-1 with TRBJ2-3, with TRBD2 as a possible D gene (6 bases). The CDR3 length is 12 residues. Deletions cut 4 bases from V and 6 bases from J, with 11 bases between. The V gene's germline CDR1 is SQVTM and CDR2 ANQGSEA. The CDR3 nucleotides are TGCAGCGTTGTTCGGGGGACGGATACGCAGTATTTT. As protein: CSVVRGTDTQYF.

This clonotype was found a few times. CDR3 DNA: TGTGCCAGCAGCTTCTTTGCCCGGGAATCTGGAAACACCATATATTTT. Encoded protein: CASSFFARESGNTIYF. The rearrangement uses TRBV5-6 and TRBJ1-3, with unresolved D. V gave up 2 bases and J gave up 1 base, with 13 bases separating them. CDR1 and CDR2 from the germline V gene are SGHDT and YYEEEE. The CDR3 consists of 16 residues. The complete variable domain, with remaining parts taken from reference TRBV5-6 and TRBJ1-3, reads DAGVTQSPTHLIKTRGQQVTLRCSPKSGHDTVSWYQQALGQGPQFIFQYYEEEERQRGNFPDRFSGHQFPNYSSELNVNALLLGDSALYLCASSFFARESGNTIYFGEGSWLTVV.

This clonotype has at least ten counts. The rearrangement links TRBV12-3 or TRBV12-4 to TRBJ1-5; TRBD1 is a possible D gene (5 bases). The CDR3 spans 13 residues. The V end was cut by 6 bases, the J end by 6 bases, with 12 bases between. CDR3 in DNA: TGTGCCAGCAGCGCTCACGGGGGTCAGCCCCAGCATTTT. Its translation: CASSAHGGQPQHF.

At least ten counts were recorded for this clonotype. The chain links TRBV12-3 or TRBV12-4 to TRBJ2-6; a possible D gene is TRBD1 (6 bases). Trimming cost V 5 bases and J 2 bases, with 10 bases left between them. CDR3 length: 15 residues. The CDR3 is CASSLHRAGANVLTF. The DNA for the CDR3 is TGTGCCAGCAGTCTCCACAGGGCTGGGGCCAACGTCCTGACTTTC.

This clonotype has a count of ten or more. The chain combines TRBV4-2 with TRBJ1-3; no definite D call. Germline loops: CDR1 LGHNA, CDR2 YNFKEQ. The V gene lost 0 bases and the J gene lost 0 bases, with 15 bases spanning the gap. The CDR3 is 18 residues long. CDR3 nucleotide sequence: TGTGCCAGCAGCCAAGATGGGATCCAAGGGAGCTCTGGAAACACCATATATTTT. Translated, it gives CASSQDGIQGSSGNTIYF.

This clonotype was seen only a few times. The chain has TRBV18 and TRBJ1-4; no clear D. Germline V gene lookup returns CDR1 KGHSH and CDR2 LQKENI. With 4 bases removed from V and 4 bases from J, the gap between germline ends came to 13 bases. The CDR3 is 15 amino acids. This CDR3 is CASSRASTLNEKLFF. In nucleotides, the CDR3 is TGTGCCAGCTCACGGGCGAGTACTCTTAATGAAAAACTGTTTTTT.